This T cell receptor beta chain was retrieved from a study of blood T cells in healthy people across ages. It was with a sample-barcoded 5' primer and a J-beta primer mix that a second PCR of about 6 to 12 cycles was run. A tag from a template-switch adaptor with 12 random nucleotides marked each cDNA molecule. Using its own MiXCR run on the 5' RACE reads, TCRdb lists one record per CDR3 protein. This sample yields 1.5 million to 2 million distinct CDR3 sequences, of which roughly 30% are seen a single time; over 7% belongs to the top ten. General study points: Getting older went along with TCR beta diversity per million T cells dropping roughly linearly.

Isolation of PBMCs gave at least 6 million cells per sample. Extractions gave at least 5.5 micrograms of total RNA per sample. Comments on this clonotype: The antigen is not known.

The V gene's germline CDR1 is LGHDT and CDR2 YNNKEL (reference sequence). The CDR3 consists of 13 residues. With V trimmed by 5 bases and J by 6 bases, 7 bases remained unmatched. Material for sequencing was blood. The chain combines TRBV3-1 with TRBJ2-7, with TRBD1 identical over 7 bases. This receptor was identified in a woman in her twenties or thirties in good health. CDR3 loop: CASSNRGSAEQYF. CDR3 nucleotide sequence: TGTGCCAGCAGCAACAGGGGATCTGCCGAGCAGTACTTC.